These 4 T cell receptor beta chains were all obtained from the same sample, sequenced in a study of blood T cell repertoires in COVID-19. The protocol was immunoSEQ multiplex PCR, while the TCRdb copy is restricted to in-frame clones and leaves out a portion. The sample holds 90,000 to 150,000 clones, 80% to 90% seen once. The sequenced sample was peripheral blood. Receptors originate from a human donor in a cohort sampled during active COVID-19.

Written as DNA, the CDR3 is TGTGCCAGCATCACGGCCGGGACTAGCGGAAACAATGAGCAGTTCTTC. It encodes CASITAGTSGNNEQFF. The chain employs TRBV28 and TRBJ2-1; the match to TRBD2 covers 11 bases. Germline lookup yields CDR1 MDHEN and CDR2 SYDVKM. The J segment lost 5 bases and the V segment lost 7 bases, leaving 10 bases of the junction unmatched. This CDR3 is 16 amino acids long.

The CDR3 here is CASSLLQATSGANVLTF. CDR3 coding DNA: TGTGCCAGCAGCTTGTTACAGGCGACCTCTGGGGCCAACGTCCTGACTTTC. This chain links TRBV5-6 with TRBJ2-6; D is perhaps TRBD1 (5 bases). The germline CDR1 and CDR2 sequences are SGHDT and YYEEEE. The CDR3 extends over 17 amino acids. V lost 1 base and J lost 0, with 11 bases in between.

V is TRBV11-3 and J is TRBJ2-7; a possible D gene is TRBD1 (5 bases). CDR1 is SGHNT and CDR2 is YENEEA in the germline V gene. The V end was cut by 5 bases, the J end by 5 bases, with 13 bases between. The CDR3 sequence is 13 residues long. The CDR3 region is CASSTQGHNEQYF. CDR3 nucleotide sequence: TGTGCCAGCAGCACTCAGGGTCACAACGAGCAGTACTTC.

The V call is TRBV6-2 or TRBV6-3, the J call TRBJ2-5; the match to TRBD1 covers 8 bases. V dropped 5 bases and J dropped 4; count of bases not matched to a gene: 6. This CDR3 region has 14 residues. Germline CDR1 and CDR2: MNHEY and SVGEGT. The CDR3 DNA reads as TGTGCCAGCAGTACCGGACAGGGAGGAGAGACCCAGTACTTC. This sequence encodes CASSTGQGGETQYF.